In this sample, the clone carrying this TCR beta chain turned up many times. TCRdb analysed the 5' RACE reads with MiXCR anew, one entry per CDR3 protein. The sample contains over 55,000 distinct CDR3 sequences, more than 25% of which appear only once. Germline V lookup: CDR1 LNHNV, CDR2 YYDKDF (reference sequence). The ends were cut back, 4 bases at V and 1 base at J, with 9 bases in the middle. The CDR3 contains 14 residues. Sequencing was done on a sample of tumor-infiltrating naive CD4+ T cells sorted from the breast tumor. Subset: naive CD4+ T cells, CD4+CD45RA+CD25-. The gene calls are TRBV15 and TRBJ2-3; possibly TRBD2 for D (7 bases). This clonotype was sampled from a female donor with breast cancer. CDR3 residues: CATSKGGGTDTQYF. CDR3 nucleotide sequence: TGTGCCACCAGCAAAGGGGGGGGCACAGATACGCAGTATTTT.